These 7 T cell receptor beta chains were all obtained from the same sample, sequenced in a study of CD4 T cells in lung cancer. The method was immunoSEQ multiplex PCR; TCRdb's version includes in-frame clones alone and lacks a portion of them. The sample shows about 4,800 clones, around 74% of them seen only once. Sequencing was performed on lung tumor tissue. These receptors all come from a man aged 55 to 70 with non-small cell lung cancer.

This clone was picked up one time. The chain links TRBV27 to TRBJ2-5; 10 positions match TRBD2. The germline gives CDR1 MNHEY, CDR2 SMNVEV (reference sequence). Trimming removed 3 bases from V and 7 bases from J; junction bases left unmatched: 5. This CDR3 comprises 14 residues. The CDR3 DNA follows: TGTGCCAGCAGTTTCGGACTAGCGGAGGGGACCCAGTACTTC. It encodes CASSFGLAEGTQYF.

This rearrangement joins TRBV18 to TRBJ1-2, with 7 bases aligning to TRBD1. Germline assignment: CDR1 KGHSH and CDR2 LQKENI. Trimming removed 0 bases from V and 6 bases from J; junction bases left unmatched: 4. This CDR3 region has 14 residues. In DNA form, the CDR3 reads TGTGCCAGCTCACCACCTAGGACAGGCGATGGCTACACCTTC. This translates into CASSPPRTGDGYTF.

V is TRBV7-9 and J is TRBJ2-7, with D unclear. CDR3 length: 14 amino acids. Germline V gene sequence: CDR1 SEHNR, CDR2 FQNEAQ (reference sequence). V lost 6 bases to trimming and J lost 2 bases, with 14 bases between them. DNA of the CDR3: TGTGCCAGCAGTCCCCTGGGCAGCCCCTACGAGCAGTACTTC. Translating it yields CASSPLGSPYEQYF.

V usage is TRBV9 and J usage is TRBJ2-3; weak D call: TRBD2 (5 bases). V was clipped by 0 bases and J by 5 bases, with 10 bases between them. Germline V lookup: CDR1 SGDLS, CDR2 YYNGEE. The length of the CDR3 is 14 residues. DNA of the CDR3: TGTGCCAGCAGCGTAGGGCGGGCGGAAGATACGCAGTATTTT. Its translation: CASSVGRAEDTQYF.

The chain employs TRBV18 and TRBJ1-1; 8 bases map to TRBD1. Germline values: CDR1 KGHSH, CDR2 LQKENI. V lost 8 bases to trimming and J lost 0 bases; unmatched junction nucleotides: 8. This CDR3 is built from 15 residues. CDR3 in amino acids: CASLGQGGLNTEAFF. CDR3 nucleotide sequence: TGTGCCAGCCTCGGACAGGGAGGGTTGAACACTGAAGCTTTCTTT.

Within the sample, this clone is large. The chain couples TRBV25-1 to TRBJ1-2; the match to TRBD1 covers 11 bases. Trimming took 6 bases from V and 4 from J; bases not matched to a gene: 4. The CDR3 is 14 amino acids. From germline, CDR1 is MGHDK and CDR2 SYGVNS. CDR3 DNA: TGTGCCAGCAGGAGGACAGGGGGCCGCTATGGCTACACCTTC. Amino acids: CASRRTGGRYGYTF.

The table lists this clone with a few counts. The gene calls are TRBV4-2 and TRBJ2-1; TRBD2 matches 13 bases. V dropped 1 base and J dropped 10; count of bases not matched to a gene: 4. CDR3 length equals 15 residues. Germline CDR1 LGHNA, CDR2 YNFKEQ. The CDR3 nucleotides read TGTGCCAGCAGCCAAGGACTAGCGGGAGGTGGGGAGCAGTTCTTC. It yields the protein CASSQGLAGGGEQFF.